These T cell receptor beta chains were read from a single sample in a study of blood T cell repertoires in COVID-19. Repertoires were generated with immunoSEQ multiplex PCR, while TCRdb's copy carries only in-frame clones and drops some. The table lists roughly 85,000 clones, 80% to 90% of them singletons, with 25% to 35% in the top ten. The sample taken for sequencing was peripheral blood. The receptors here all came from a man aged 50 or older with active or convalescent COVID-19. Each CDR3 is given with its conserved first and last residue. D genes are given only for firm matches. The size of a clone is reported for some rows only, either as once, few or many, or as a class for expanded clones.

clone_size j_call v_call d_call cdr3_nt cdr3_aa
- TRBJ1-6 TRBV10-3 TRBD1 TGTGCCATCAGTGAAGGACAGGGGCATAATTCACCCCTCCACTTT CAISEGQGHNSPLHF
- TRBJ2-2 TRBV7-6 TRBD2 TGTGCCAGCAGCTTAGGGGCGGGGGGCCCCGGCACCGGGGAGCTGTTTTTT CASSLGAGGPGTGELFF
- TRBJ1-2 TRBV5-4 - TGTGCCAGCAGCACTTTGGGGCAGCCCAGCTATGGCTACACCTTC CASSTLGQPSYGYTF
- TRBJ2-1 TRBV2 TRBD2 TGTGCCAGCAGTCCCCTTGTAGCGGGAGGTTCGGATGAGCAGTTCTTC CASSPLVAGGSDEQFF
- TRBJ1-4 TRBV6-6 TRBD1 TGTGCCAGCAACGACAGGGGGGAGTATGAAAAACTGTTTTTT CASNDRGEYEKLFF
- TRBJ2-7 TRBV30 TRBD2 TGTGCCTGGAGTAAGGGGCTAGCGGGAGGAGTAGACGAGCAGTACTTC CAWSKGLAGGVDEQYF
- TRBJ1-6 TRBV10-3 - TGTGCCATCAGTGAACCACAGGGCCTTGGCTCCTATAATTCACCCCTCCACTTT CAISEPQGLGSYNSPLHF
once TRBJ1-3 TRBV7-9 - TGTGCCAGCAAAATTAGACGTCGGGGGAAAGGAAACACCATATATTTT CASKIRRRGKGNTIYF
- TRBJ2-1 TRBV5-1 - TGCGCCAGCAGCTTGGAGACATTCGGCTACAATGAGCAGTTCTTC CASSLETFGYNEQFF
- TRBJ2-1 TRBV9 TRBD2 TGTGCCAGCAGCGTAAGGACTAGCGGGGGAAATGAGCAGTTCTTC CASSVRTSGGNEQFF
- TRBJ1-4 TRBV11-2 TRBD1 TGTGCCAGCAGCAGGACAGGGGGCTCTAATGAAAAACTGTTTTTT CASSRTGGSNEKLFF
few TRBJ1-4 TRBV11-2 - TGTGCCAGCAGCGACAGTTTTAATGAAAAACTGTTTTTT CASSDSFNEKLFF
- TRBJ1-3 TRBV5-1 - TGCGCCAGAACCGGAGAGACTGGAAACACCATATATTTT CARTGETGNTIYF
- TRBJ2-1 TRBV7-8 TRBD2 TGTGCCAGCAGCCCCTTAGCGGGATTAGGTAGTGAGCAGTTCTTC CASSPLAGLGSEQFF
- TRBJ2-5 TRBV7-6 TRBD2 TGTGCCAGCAGCCCTGGACTAGCGGGGGGTTTACGGGAGACCCAGTACTTC CASSPGLAGGLRETQYF
- TRBJ1-5 TRBV6-1 TRBD1 TGTGCCAGCAGTGTAGAGGGACAGTTTAGCAATCAGCCCCAGCATTTT CASSVEGQFSNQPQHF
- TRBJ1-4 TRBV27 TRBD1 TGTGCCAGCACCTTCGTGAAGGGGGCGTCAGAAAAACTGTTTTTT CASTFVKGASEKLFF
- TRBJ2-5 TRBV7-6 TRBD2 TGTGCCAGCAGCTTAGCGTGGGGGACTAGAGGGGATACCCAGTACTTC CASSLAWGTRGDTQYF
few TRBJ2-7 TRBV18 - TGTGCCAGCTCACCAGTGGCAGGCATTAGCTCCTACGAGCAGTACTTC CASSPVAGISSYEQYF
- TRBJ2-5 TRBV3-1/TRBV3-2 TRBD2 TGTGCCAGCAGCTGGAACTCTTTAGCGGGAGGAGAAGAGACCCAGTACTTC CASSWNSLAGGEETQYF
- TRBJ1-5 TRBV19 - TGTGCCAGTAGTATAGATCAGGCAACCTATAGCAATCAGCCCCAGCATTTT CASSIDQATYSNQPQHF
- TRBJ2-2 TRBV6-2/TRBV6-3 TRBD1 TGTGCCAGCAGCCCTGGGACAGGGGGCTCCGGGGAGCTGTTTTTT CASSPGTGGSGELFF
- TRBJ2-5 TRBV5-6 TRBD2 TGTGCCAGCAGCTTGCCTAGCGGGGGGGCGGGTGAGACCCAGTACTTC CASSLPSGGAGETQYF
once TRBJ2-2 TRBV2 TRBD2 TGTGCCAGCAGTGGGCTAGCGGGAGAAACCGGGGAGCTGTTTTTT CASSGLAGETGELFF
once TRBJ1-1 TRBV21-1 - TGTGCCAGCAGCTACGGGACAGGGGAAGCTTTCTTT CASSYGTGEAFF
few TRBJ2-7 TRBV9 - TGTGCCAGCAGCTTATCAGGGCTAGAGCAGTACTTC CASSLSGLEQYF
- TRBJ2-7 TRBV24-1 TRBD1 TGTGCCACCAGTGGACAGGGCTCCTACGAGCAGTACTTC CATSGQGSYEQYF
- TRBJ2-3 TRBV29-1 - TGCAGCGTTACCCCACGCAGGGGCGGCACAGATACGCAGTATTTT CSVTPRRGGTDTQYF
few TRBJ1-4 TRBV11-2 - TGTGCCAGCAGCTTAGAGTTAGGGGAAGGAGAAAAACTGTTTTTT CASSLELGEGEKLFF
- TRBJ2-2 TRBV27 - TGTGCCAGCAGCCGGACAAAGAACACCGGGGAGCTGTTTTTT CASSRTKNTGELFF
- TRBJ2-5 TRBV11-3 - TGTGCCAGCAGCAGGGGACATGGAGAGACCCAGTACTTC CASSRGHGETQYF